This T cell receptor (beta chain) was profiled in a study of blood T cell repertoires in COVID-19. Study as a whole: Some COVID-19 samples were acute and others convalescent; all came from the United States, Italy and Spain. From T cells, B-cell-depleted T cells, or PBMCs came the material, which was cDNA or gDNA.

Membership in each cohort depended on participant-reported clinical history. The V segment lost 6 bases and the J segment 6 bases; nucleotides outside the gene matches: 11. Germline CDR1 is MNHEY and CDR2 is SMNVEV (reference sequence). The CDR3 contains 15 residues. Per the authors' pipeline: Estimates of nucleated cell counts were drawn from the amplification of reference gene primers. Sequenced by immunoSEQ multiplex PCR; TCRdb stores in-frame clones only, minus some. That table gives V, J and clone size, and the DNA gave D and trimming. Of 180,000 or so clones in the sample, 85% to 90% are singletons; the top ten hold roughly 2.4%.

Sequenced sample: PBMCs or T cells enriched from blood (not recorded which). The J gene is TRBJ1-1, the V gene TRBV27; 9 bases are shared with TRBD1. This clonotype originated in a woman aged 40 to 50 with acute COVID-19. The CDR3 DNA sequence: TGTGCCAGCAGGGACCCACAGGGGGCTCTCGCTGAAGCTTTCTTT. Translation: CASRDPQGALAEAFF.